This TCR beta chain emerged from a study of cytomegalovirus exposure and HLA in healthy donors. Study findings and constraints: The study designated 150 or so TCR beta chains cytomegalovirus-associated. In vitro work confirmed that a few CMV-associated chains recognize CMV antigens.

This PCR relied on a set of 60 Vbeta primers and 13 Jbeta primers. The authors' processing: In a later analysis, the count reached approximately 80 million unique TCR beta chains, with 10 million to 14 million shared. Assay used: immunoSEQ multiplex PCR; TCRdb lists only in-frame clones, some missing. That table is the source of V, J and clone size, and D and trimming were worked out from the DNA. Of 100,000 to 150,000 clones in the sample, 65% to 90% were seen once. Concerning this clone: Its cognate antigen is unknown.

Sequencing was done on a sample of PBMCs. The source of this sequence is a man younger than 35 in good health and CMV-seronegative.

In DNA form, the CDR3 reads TGCGCCAGCACCCAAGGGGGGACAGGGGGCGCTGGGGCCAACGTCCTGACTTTC. Translated, it gives CASTQGGTGGAGANVLTF. The gene calls are TRBV5-1 and TRBJ2-6; 12 bases are a match to TRBD1. Trimming took 6 bases from V and 2 from J; bases not matched to a gene: 9. The CDR3 extends over 18 amino acids. Germline CDR1 is SGHRS and CDR2 is YFSETQ.